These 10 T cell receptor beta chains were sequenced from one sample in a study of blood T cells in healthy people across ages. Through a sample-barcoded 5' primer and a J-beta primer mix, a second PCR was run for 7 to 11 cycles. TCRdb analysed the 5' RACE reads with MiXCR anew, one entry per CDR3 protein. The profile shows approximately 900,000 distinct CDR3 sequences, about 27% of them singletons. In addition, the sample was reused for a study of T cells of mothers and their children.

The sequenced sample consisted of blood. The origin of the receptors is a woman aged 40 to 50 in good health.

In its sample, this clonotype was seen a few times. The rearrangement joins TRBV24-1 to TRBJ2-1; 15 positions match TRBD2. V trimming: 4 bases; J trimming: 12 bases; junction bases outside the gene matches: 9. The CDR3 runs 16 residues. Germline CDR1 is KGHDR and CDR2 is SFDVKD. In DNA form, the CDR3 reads TGTGCCACCAGTGAACGGACTAGCGGGGGGGCCAGGGGGCAGTTCTTC. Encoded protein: CATSERTSGGARGQFF.

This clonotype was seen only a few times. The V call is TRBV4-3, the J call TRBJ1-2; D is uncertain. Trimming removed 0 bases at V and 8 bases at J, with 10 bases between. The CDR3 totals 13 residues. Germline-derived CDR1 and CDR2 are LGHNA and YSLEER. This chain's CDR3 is CASSQDFSRGYTF. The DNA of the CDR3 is TGCGCCAGCAGCCAAGACTTCAGTCGCGGCTACACCTTC.

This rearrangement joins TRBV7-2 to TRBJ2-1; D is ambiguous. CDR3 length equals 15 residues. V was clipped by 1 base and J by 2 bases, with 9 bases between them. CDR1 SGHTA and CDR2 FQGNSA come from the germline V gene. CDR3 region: CASSLVSVPYNEQFF. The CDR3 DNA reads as TGTGCCAGCAGCTTAGTGTCAGTACCCTACAATGAGCAGTTCTTC.

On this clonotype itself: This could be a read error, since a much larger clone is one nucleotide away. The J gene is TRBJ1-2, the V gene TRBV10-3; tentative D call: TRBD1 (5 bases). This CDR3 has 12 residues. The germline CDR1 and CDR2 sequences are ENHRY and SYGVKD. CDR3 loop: CASWGVDYGYAF. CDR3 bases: TGTGCCTCATGGGGGGTTGACTATGGCTACGCCTTC.

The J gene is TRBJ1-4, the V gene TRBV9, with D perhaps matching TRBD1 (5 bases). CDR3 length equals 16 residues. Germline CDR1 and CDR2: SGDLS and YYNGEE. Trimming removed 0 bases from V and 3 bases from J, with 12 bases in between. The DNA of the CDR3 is TGTGCCAGCAGCGTAGGCGGGGGATCGGCTAATGAAAAACTGTTTTTT. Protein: CASSVGGGSANEKLFF. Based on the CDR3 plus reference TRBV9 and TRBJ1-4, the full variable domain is DSGVTQTPKHLITATGQRVTLRCSPRSGDLSVYWYQQSLDQGLQFLIQYYNGEERAKGNILERFSAQQFPDLHSELNLSSLELGDSALYFCASSVGGGSANEKLFFGSGTQLSVL.

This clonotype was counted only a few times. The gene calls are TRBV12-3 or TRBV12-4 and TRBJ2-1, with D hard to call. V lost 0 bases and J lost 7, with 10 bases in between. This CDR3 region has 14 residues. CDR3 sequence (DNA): TGTGCCAGCAGTTTAGCGCTCCGAGGAAATGAGCAGTTCTTC. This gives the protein CASSLALRGNEQFF.

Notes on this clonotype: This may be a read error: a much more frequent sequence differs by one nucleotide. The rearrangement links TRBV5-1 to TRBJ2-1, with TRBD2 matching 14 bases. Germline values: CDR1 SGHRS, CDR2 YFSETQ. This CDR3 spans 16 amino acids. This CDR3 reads CASSPPTSGGANGQFF. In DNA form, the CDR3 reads TGCGCCAGCAGCCCACCGACTAGCGGGGGGGCGAATGGGCAGTTCTTC.

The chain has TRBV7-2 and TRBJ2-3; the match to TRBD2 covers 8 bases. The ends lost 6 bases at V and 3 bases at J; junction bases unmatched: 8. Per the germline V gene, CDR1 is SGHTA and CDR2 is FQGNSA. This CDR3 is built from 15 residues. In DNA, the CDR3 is TGTGCCAGCAGGGAGGGACTAGGGAGGACAGATACGCAGTATTTT. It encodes CASREGLGRTDTQYF.

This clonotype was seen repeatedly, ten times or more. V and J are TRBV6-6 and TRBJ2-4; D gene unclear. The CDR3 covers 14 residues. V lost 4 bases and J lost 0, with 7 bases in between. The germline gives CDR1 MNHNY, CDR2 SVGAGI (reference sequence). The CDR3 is CASSFLSAKNIQYF. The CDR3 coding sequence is TGTGCCAGCAGTTTTCTATCAGCCAAAAACATTCAGTACTTC.

The CDR3: CASSLAASGGSEQFF. For the CDR3, the DNA is TGCGCCAGCAGCTTGGCCGCTAGCGGGGGCTCTGAGCAGTTCTTC. V usage is TRBV5-1 and J usage is TRBJ2-1; 10 nucleotides align to TRBD2. Per germline, CDR1 SGHRS and CDR2 YFSETQ. The length of the CDR3 is 15 residues. J lost 9 bases, V lost 0 bases, and 6 bases had no gene match. Full variable domain (outside the CDR3, taken from reference TRBV5-1 and TRBJ2-1): KAGVTQTPRYLIKTRGQQVTLSCSPISGHRSVSWYQQTPGQGLQFLFEYFSETQRNKGNFPGRFSGRQFSNSRSEMNVSTLELGDSALYLCASSLAASGGSEQFFGPGTRLTVL.